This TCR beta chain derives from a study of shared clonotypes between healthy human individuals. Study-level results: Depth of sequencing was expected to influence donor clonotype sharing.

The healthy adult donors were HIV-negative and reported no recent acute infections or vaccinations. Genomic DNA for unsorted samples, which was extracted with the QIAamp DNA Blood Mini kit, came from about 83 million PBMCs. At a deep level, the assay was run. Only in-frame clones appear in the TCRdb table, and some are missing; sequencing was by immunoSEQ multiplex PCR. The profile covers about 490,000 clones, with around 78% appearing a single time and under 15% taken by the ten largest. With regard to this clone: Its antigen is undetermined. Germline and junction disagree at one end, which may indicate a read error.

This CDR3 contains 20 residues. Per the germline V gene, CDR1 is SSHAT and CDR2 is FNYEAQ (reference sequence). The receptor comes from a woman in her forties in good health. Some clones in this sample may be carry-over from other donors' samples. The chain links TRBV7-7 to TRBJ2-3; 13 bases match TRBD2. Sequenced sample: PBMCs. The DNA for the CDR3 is TGTGCTAGCAGCTTAAAAGGGAGGACCGGACTAGCGGGAGAAAGGGATACGCAGTATTTT. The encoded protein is CASSLKGRTGLAGERDTQYF. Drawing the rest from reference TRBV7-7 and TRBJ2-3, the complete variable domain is GAGVSQSPRYKVTKRGQDVTLRCDPISSHATLYWYQQALGQGPEFLTYFNYEAQPDKSGLPSDRFSAERPEGSISTLTIQRTEQRDSAMYRCASSLKGRTGLAGERDTQYFGPGTRLTVL.